One sample yielded the 10 T cell receptor beta chains listed below, sequenced in a study of cytomegalovirus exposure and HLA in healthy donors. A multiplex PCR was run with 60 Vbeta primers and 13 Jbeta primers. Generated by immunoSEQ multiplex PCR, the TCRdb table keeps only in-frame clones and is missing some. The data contain 150,000 to 180,000 clones, 74% of them singletons. Sequenced material: PBMCs. The receptors were sampled from a man aged 30-40 years in good health and CMV-seronegative.

This clone was seen just once. The CDR3 is CASGSTSNTGYGYTF. CDR3 in DNA: TGTGCCAGCGGTTCCACGTCAAATACAGGATATGGCTACACCTTC. The V call is TRBV5-6, the J call TRBJ1-2; D may be TRBD1 (5 bases). V lost 7 bases and J lost 5, with 21 bases in between. This CDR3 comprises 15 residues. Per germline, CDR1 SGHDT and CDR2 YYEEEE.

V is TRBV7-2 and J is TRBJ2-7; D not certain. Between the trimmed V and J ends, which lost 5 bases and 0 bases, there was a span of 2 bases. The CDR3 is 11 amino acids. Germline lookup yields CDR1 SGHTA and CDR2 FQGNSA. CDR3 in amino acids: CASSLSYEQYF. Written as DNA, the CDR3 is TGTGCCAGCAGCCTCTCCTACGAGCAGTACTTC.

The rearrangement links TRBV7-6 to TRBJ2-3, with D perhaps TRBD1 (6 bases). The CDR3 sequence is 15 residues long. V lost 4 bases and J 2 bases, leaving 13 bases between the germline ends. Looked up from germline, CDR1 is SGHVS and CDR2 is FNYEAQ. The CDR3: CASSSPGHFTDTQYF. In DNA form, the CDR3 reads TGTGCCAGCAGCTCACCGGGACACTTCACAGATACGCAGTATTTT.

The chain carries TRBV5-1 and TRBJ2-5; TRBD1 aligns across 9 bases. V shed 4 bases and J 2 bases; nucleotides not matched to a gene: 9. Germline V gives CDR1 SGHRS, CDR2 YFSETQ. The CDR3 extends over 16 amino acids. The CDR3 here is CASSTRDRAGQETQYF. CDR3 sequence (DNA): TGCGCCAGCAGCACCCGGGACAGGGCAGGGCAAGAGACCCAGTACTTC.

The chain joins TRBV28 to TRBJ2-7; 10 nucleotides agree with TRBD2. Germline V gives CDR1 MDHEN, CDR2 SYDVKM. The junction had 9 bases not matched to a gene; V was cut back by 7 bases and J by 6 bases. CDR3 size: 14 residues. CDR3 in amino acids: CASTNSGGLIEQYF. DNA of the CDR3: TGTGCCAGCACCAATAGCGGGGGGCTGATCGAGCAGTACTTC.

The genes are TRBV19 and TRBJ2-3, with TRBD1 identical over 12 bases. The CDR3 length is 15 residues. J gave up 6 bases and V 3 bases, and 4 bases lay outside the gene matches. Germline loops: CDR1 LNHDA, CDR2 SQIVND (reference sequence). CDR3 amino acids: CASSIGDRGRDTQYF. The CDR3, as DNA: TGTGCCAGTAGTATTGGGGACAGGGGGCGTGATACGCAGTATTTT.

Comments on this clone: The junction shows a germline mismatch at one end, possibly a read error. The rearrangement joins TRBV29-1 to TRBJ1-1; 7 bases align to TRBD1. This CDR3 comprises 12 residues. Germline values: CDR1 SQVTM, CDR2 ANQGSEA. CDR3 in DNA: TGCAGCGTCGAAGGGACAGACACTGAAGCTTTCTTT. Protein product: CSVEGTDTEAFF.

This sequence joins TRBV4-3 and TRBJ1-2; TRBD1 matches 7 bases. With V trimmed by 3 bases and J by 2 bases, 9 bases remained unmatched. This CDR3 has 16 residues. The germline V gene has CDR1 LGHNA and CDR2 YSLEER. The CDR3 DNA sequence: TGCGCCAGCAGCCAGGGCGGGACAGCTAACAACTATGGCTACACCTTC. Its protein is CASSQGGTANNYGYTF.

The chain has TRBV6-5 and TRBJ2-3, with D possibly matching TRBD2 (5 bases). V dropped 5 bases and J dropped 7 bases, with 13 bases sitting between them. The CDR3 is 13 amino acids. Germline-derived CDR1 and CDR2 are MNHEY and SVGAGI. The CDR3 DNA is TGTGCCAGCAGTCGACCCGGGAAGAATACGCAGTATTTT. Translation: CASSRPGKNTQYF.

Details on this clone: The junction shows a germline mismatch at one end, possibly a read error. J is TRBJ2-5 and V is TRBV5-6; D possibly corresponds to TRBD2 (5 bases). The CDR3 spans 15 residues. Looked up from germline, CDR1 is SGHDT and CDR2 is YYEEEE. The CDR3 region is CASNLAGVNKETQYF. The CDR3, as DNA: TGTGCCAGCAACTTGGCCGGGGTAAATAAAGAGACCCAGTACTTC. The full variable domain, completed using reference TRBV5-6 and TRBJ2-5, is DAGVTQSPTHLIKTRGQQVTLRCSPKSGHDTVSWYQQALGQGPQFIFQYYEEEERQRGNFPDRFSGHQFPNYSSELNVNALLLGDSALYLCASNLAGVNKETQYFGPGTRLLVL.